This T cell receptor beta chain was recorded in a study of blood T cell repertoires in COVID-19. Symptom resolution, clearance, or two negative PCRs marked the recovered donors of Cohort 3. Germline trimming cut 3 bases from V and 8 bases from J; bases unmatched to any gene: 13. CDR1 is LNHDA, CDR2 SQIVND, per germline (reference sequence). This CDR3 is 15 amino acids long. Original handling: Reference gene primer amplification gave nucleated cell count estimates. Data came from immunoSEQ multiplex PCR; TCRdb stores just in-frame clones and leaves some out. V, J and clone size are taken as reported in that table, and D and trimming were inferred from the DNA itself. The table shows approximately 160,000 clones, with over 65% occurring only once.

The origin of this receptor is a woman in her fifties or sixties who had recovered from COVID-19. The sequencing input was PBMCs or T cells enriched from blood (not recorded which). The gene calls are TRBV19 and TRBJ2-7; TRBD1 agrees at 7 bases. The CDR3 coding sequence is TGTGCCAGTAGTATTTCCCGGGACAGACCCAAGCAGCAGTACGTC. Translating gives CASSISRDRPKQQYV.